This passage covers 20 T cell receptor beta chains from one sample sequenced in a study of T cell responses to AZD1222 COVID-19 vaccine. This table comes from immunoSEQ multiplex PCR, and its TCRdb copy is limited to in-frame clones, with some not included. The table shows roughly 100,000 clones, with roughly 80% occurring only once. The sequencing used peripheral blood, collected on day 0 of AZD1222 vaccination. All receptors come from an adult in good health.

The rearrangement uses TRBV18 and TRBJ1-3; D might be TRBD1 (5 bases). CDR1 and CDR2 from the germline V gene are KGHSH and LQKENI. CDR3 length: 14 residues. V dropped 2 bases and J dropped 4 bases, with 9 bases sitting between them. CDR3 sequence reads: CASSPGTAGNTIYF. The CDR3 region has the DNA TGTGCCAGCTCACCAGGGACGGCCGGAAACACCATATATTTT.

The V call is TRBV19, the J call TRBJ2-4; weak D call: TRBD1 (5 bases). This CDR3 has 16 amino acids. Looked up from germline, CDR1 is LNHDA and CDR2 is SQIVND (reference sequence). The ends were cut back, 7 bases at V and 0 bases at J, with 16 bases in the middle. The chain's CDR3 is CASNQFGAKAKNIQYF. The CDR3 DNA follows: TGTGCCAGTAACCAATTTGGGGCCAAAGCCAAAAACATTCAGTACTTC.

The chain employs TRBV6-2 or TRBV6-3 and TRBJ2-1, with D unclear. Germline lookup yields CDR1 MNHEY and CDR2 SVGEGT. Trimming removed 4 bases at V and 7 bases at J, with 8 bases between. The CDR3 runs to 12 residues. CDR3 in amino acids: CASSFSGNEQFF. The CDR3 DNA reads as TGTGCCAGCAGTTTCAGTGGGAATGAGCAGTTCTTC.

The rearrangement uses TRBV7-2 and TRBJ1-4; D uncertain. V lost 6 bases, J lost 2 bases, and 19 bases lay in between. The length of the CDR3 is 17 residues. CDR1 is SGHTA, CDR2 FQGNSA, per germline. CDR3 DNA: TGTGCCAGCAGGCAAAAATCAAGGGAGACGACTAATGAAAAACTGTTTTTT. Translating gives CASRQKSRETTNEKLFF.

V gene TRBV7-8 combines with J gene TRBJ1-2, with D uncertain. CDR3 length: 14 residues. Trimming cost V 3 bases and J 2 bases, with 10 bases left between them. Germline V gene data show CDR1 as SGHVS and CDR2 as FQNEAQ. The CDR3 spells CASSFQAGNYGYTF. For the CDR3, the DNA is TGTGCCAGCAGCTTTCAAGCAGGCAACTATGGCTACACCTTC.

The chain combines TRBV9 with TRBJ2-7; 7 positions match TRBD2. The length of the CDR3 is 14 residues. Trimming at V came to 2 bases and at J to 5 bases, leaving 7 bases not matched to a gene. CDR1 is SGDLS, CDR2 YYNGEE, per germline. The CDR3 bases are TGTGCCAGCAGCGTCGCGGGAGCGTGGAACGAGCAGTACTTC. This translates into CASSVAGAWNEQYF. Drawing the rest from reference TRBV9 and TRBJ2-7, the complete variable domain is DSGVTQTPKHLITATGQRVTLRCSPRSGDLSVYWYQQSLDQGLQFLIQYYNGEERAKGNILERFSAQQFPDLHSELNLSSLELGDSALYFCASSVAGAWNEQYFGPGTRLTVT.

The rearrangement joins TRBV9 to TRBJ1-5; 8 nucleotides align to TRBD1. Germline V CDR1 and CDR2: SGDLS, YYNGEE. V lost 0 bases and J lost 3; bases outside the gene matches: 5. The CDR3 is 16 residues long. The CDR3 DNA reads TGTGCCAGCAGCGTAGTTAACAGGGGGGCCAATCAGCCCCAGCATTTT. Translating it yields CASSVVNRGANQPQHF.

The V gene is TRBV4-1, the J gene TRBJ1-2, with D uncertain. V lost 2 bases and J lost 4, with 20 bases in between. The CDR3 spans 17 residues. Germline V gene data show CDR1 as MGHRA and CDR2 as YSYEKL. The CDR3 DNA follows: TGCGCCAGCAGCCAATCCGCCCTCCAGGTACCCACCTATGGCTACACCTTC. Its translation: CASSQSALQVPTYGYTF.

The chain is built from TRBV11-3 and TRBJ1-2, with unresolved D. Trimming took off 5 bases at V and 5 bases at J, with 9 bases between the two ends. CDR1 and CDR2 from the germline V gene are SGHNT and YENEEA. The CDR3 totals 12 residues. The CDR3 DNA sequence: TGTGCCAGCAGCGGAACCGGGTATGGCTACACCTTC. Its protein is CASSGTGYGYTF.

This sequence joins TRBV13 and TRBJ2-1; no clear D. The CDR3 runs 11 residues. The germline V and J ends were trimmed by 5 bases and 8 bases, with 7 bases remaining between them. The germline gives CDR1 PRHDT, CDR2 FYEKMQ (reference sequence). In DNA, the CDR3 is TGTGCCAGCAGCCCCTTCGATGAGCAGTTCTTC. Its translation: CASSPFDEQFF.

This rearrangement joins TRBV7-9 to TRBJ1-3; D is possibly TRBD1 (5 bases). Germline lookup yields CDR1 SEHNR and CDR2 FQNEAQ (reference sequence). This CDR3 contains 16 residues. V lost 1 base, J lost 2 bases, and 12 bases lay in between. This chain's CDR3 is CASSLGAWGTGNTIYF. The CDR3 region has the DNA TGTGCCAGCAGCTTAGGTGCATGGGGGACTGGAAACACCATATATTTT.

The chain uses TRBV4-1 and TRBJ1-5; D remains ambiguous. The CDR3 contains 16 residues. The germline gives CDR1 MGHRA, CDR2 YSYEKL. The ends were cut back, 0 bases at V and 5 bases at J, with 14 bases in the middle. CDR3 in amino acids: CASSQDVGAAYQPQHF. The CDR3 nucleotides read TGCGCCAGCAGCCAAGATGTAGGAGCGGCTTATCAGCCCCAGCATTTT.

Only one count was recorded for this clone. Sequence at one end of the junction differs from germline and may be a read error. The genes are TRBV2 and TRBJ2-1; D is possibly TRBD1 or TRBD2 (5 bases each). The germline V gene encodes CDR1 SNHLY and CDR2 FYNNEI. The CDR3 sequence is 13 residues long. The CDR3 nucleotides are TGTGTCAGCAGTGAGGGGTGGGTAAATGAGCAGTTCTTC. It is translated as CVSSEGWVNEQFF.

This clone was seen a handful of times. The chain combines TRBV11-2 with TRBJ1-1; 7 positions agree with TRBD1. Losses at the gene ends were 5 bases for V and 4 bases for J; bases not matched to a gene: 10. The CDR3 is 15 amino acids. The germline CDR1 and CDR2 sequences are SGHAT and FQNNGV. In DNA, the CDR3 is TGTGCCAGCAGCGTTCTACAGGGGAGGAGCACTGAAGCTTTCTTT. This translates into CASSVLQGRSTEAFF.

Concerning this clone: In the same sample, other DNA sequences code for this CDR3. This sequence joins TRBV3-1 (or the pseudogene TRBV3-2) and TRBJ1-1; D call uncertain. The CDR3 is 13 residues long. Germline CDR1 is LGHDT and CDR2 is YNNKEL (reference sequence). V was cut by 1 base and J by 6 bases, with 9 bases left in between. CDR3 in amino acids: CASSQGKRAEAFF. As DNA, the CDR3 is TGTGCCAGCAGCCAAGGGAAGAGGGCTGAAGCTTTCTTT.

The J gene is TRBJ2-2, the V gene TRBV4-3; D may be TRBD1 (5 bases). Trimming took 1 base from V and 6 from J, leaving 18 bases between them. CDR3 length: 17 residues. Germline V gene data show CDR1 as LGHNA and CDR2 as YSLEER. CDR3: CASSQVGQAGLAGELFF. DNA of the CDR3: TGCGCCAGCAGCCAAGTAGGGCAGGCAGGGCTTGCCGGGGAGCTGTTTTTT.

The rearrangement uses TRBV13 and TRBJ1-1, with D possibly matching TRBD1 (6 bases). CDR3 length: 19 amino acids. V gave up 3 bases and J gave up 1 base, with 24 bases separating them. CDR1 is PRHDT, CDR2 FYEKMQ, per germline (reference sequence). The chain's CDR3 is CASSFVPLDRYLKNTEAFF. In nucleotides, the CDR3 is TGTGCCAGCAGCTTCGTCCCCCTCGACAGGTACCTTAAGAACACTGAAGCTTTCTTT.

This clone was seen once. V usage is TRBV6-2 or TRBV6-3 and J usage is TRBJ1-1, with D unclear. V was shortened by 0 bases and J by 0 bases, with 8 bases between the two germline ends. This CDR3 spans 15 amino acids. Germline CDR1 reads MNHEY; CDR2 reads SVGEGT. CDR3 sequence: CASSYSSRMNTEAFF. CDR3 sequence (DNA): TGTGCCAGCAGTTACTCGAGTAGGATGAACACTGAAGCTTTCTTT.

This sequence joins TRBV27 and TRBJ2-3; D is uncertain. The V gene's germline CDR1 is MNHEY and CDR2 SMNVEV (reference sequence). There are 13 residues in the CDR3. Trimming took 2 bases from V and 4 from J, leaving 7 bases between them. The CDR3 spells CASSLVEADTQYF. Written as DNA, the CDR3 is TGTGCCAGCAGTTTAGTCGAGGCAGATACGCAGTATTTT.

This clone appeared a few times. The chain couples TRBV12-3 or TRBV12-4 to TRBJ1-2; no clear D. The germline V and J ends were trimmed by 6 bases and 4 bases, with 12 bases remaining between them. CDR3 length equals 13 residues. Here the CDR3 DNA reads TGTGCCAGCAGCGCAGGAGTTTCCTATGGCTACACCTTC. Translation: CASSAGVSYGYTF.